These 4 T cell receptor beta chains were all obtained from the same sample, sequenced in a study of regulatory T cells in long-lasting Graves disease. With iRepertoire HTBI primers and Arm-PCR of CDR3 regions, TCR beta libraries were built. TCRdb reprocessed the multiplex PCR reads with MiXCR, giving one entry per CDR3 protein. This sample carries about 470,000 distinct CDR3 sequences, around 15% of them seen once, and the ten largest clones take 9% to 15%. The time point is: newly diagnosed GD, antithyroid drugs for less than 3 months. RNA extracted from PBMCs served as the sequencing template. The same specimen was also included in a second study, on T cells in Graves' hyperthyroidism and ophthalmopathy.

The sample consisted of peripheral blood mononuclear cells (PBMCs), taken at new diagnosis, from a patient treated with antithyroid drugs. The receptors originated from a man in his forties with Graves disease.

The rearrangement joins TRBV5-4 to TRBJ2-1, with 7 bases matching TRBD1. Per the germline V gene, CDR1 is SGHNT and CDR2 is YYREEE (reference sequence). The CDR3 sequence is 16 residues long. V was pared by 1 base and J by 3 bases, with 7 bases of the junction left unmatched. CDR3 bases: TGTGCCAGCAGCTTGCCCTCGGGACAGCGCTACAATGAGCAGTTCTTC. Translation gives CASSLPSGQRYNEQFF.

This clonotype has just a few counts. The chain carries TRBV3-1 and TRBJ2-2; TRBD1 aligns across 8 bases. CDR1 LGHDT and CDR2 YNNKEL come from the germline V gene (reference sequence). The V gene end was trimmed by 4 bases and the J gene end by 4 bases; junction bases not matched to a gene: 8. CDR3 size: 16 residues. The CDR3 reads CASSPVGQGFTGELFF. The CDR3 DNA is TGTGCCAGCAGCCCGGTTGGACAGGGCTTCACCGGGGAGCTGTTTTTT. The full variable domain, its missing parts supplied by reference TRBV3-1 and TRBJ2-2, is DTAVSQTPKYLVTQMGNDKSIKCEQNLGHDTMYWYKQDSKKFLKIMFSYNNKELIINETVPNRFSPKSPDKAHLNLHINSLELGDSAVYFCASSPVGQGFTGELFFGEGSRLTVL.

V gene TRBV7-9 combines with J gene TRBJ2-5; D may be TRBD2 (5 bases). In germline, CDR1 is SEHNR, CDR2 FQNEAQ (reference sequence). This CDR3 contains 14 residues. V was pared by 2 bases and J by 5 bases, with 12 bases between. The CDR3 DNA is TGTGCCAGCAGCTTACAAGGGAGATCGGAGACCCAGTACTTC. Its translation: CASSLQGRSETQYF. Complete variable domain (other parts from reference TRBV7-9 and TRBJ2-5): DTGVSQNPRHKITKRGQNVTFRCDPISEHNRLYWYRQTLGQGPEFLTYFQNEAQLEKSRLLSDRFSAERPKGSFSTLEIQRTEQGDSAMYLCASSLQGRSETQYFGPGTRLLVL.

This clonotype was counted at least ten times. The V gene is TRBV20-1, the J gene TRBJ2-1; D is undetermined. From germline, CDR1 is DFQATT and CDR2 SNEGSKA (reference sequence). Trimming pared 6 bases from V and 9 bases from J, leaving 21 bases between. The length of the CDR3 is 14 residues. DNA of the CDR3: TGCAGTGCCCTCCCGGGCGCTCTCGGTAGTGAGCAGTTCTTC. Protein product: CSALPGALGSEQFF.